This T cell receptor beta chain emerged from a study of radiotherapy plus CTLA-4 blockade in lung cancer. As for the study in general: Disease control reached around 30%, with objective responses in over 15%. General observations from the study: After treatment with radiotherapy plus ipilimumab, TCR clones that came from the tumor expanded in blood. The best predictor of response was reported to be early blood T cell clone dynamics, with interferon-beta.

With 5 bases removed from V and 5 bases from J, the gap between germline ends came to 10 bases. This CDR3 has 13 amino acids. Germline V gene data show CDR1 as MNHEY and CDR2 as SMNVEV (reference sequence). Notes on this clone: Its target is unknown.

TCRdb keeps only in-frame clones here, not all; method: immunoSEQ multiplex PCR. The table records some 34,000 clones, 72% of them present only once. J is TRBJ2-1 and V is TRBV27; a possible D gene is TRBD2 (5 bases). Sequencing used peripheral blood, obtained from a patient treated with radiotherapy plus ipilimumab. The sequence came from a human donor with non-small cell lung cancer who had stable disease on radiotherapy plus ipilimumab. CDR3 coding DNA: TGTGCCAGCAGTCCGCACGGGAACAATGAGCAGTTCTTC. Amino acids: CASSPHGNNEQFF.